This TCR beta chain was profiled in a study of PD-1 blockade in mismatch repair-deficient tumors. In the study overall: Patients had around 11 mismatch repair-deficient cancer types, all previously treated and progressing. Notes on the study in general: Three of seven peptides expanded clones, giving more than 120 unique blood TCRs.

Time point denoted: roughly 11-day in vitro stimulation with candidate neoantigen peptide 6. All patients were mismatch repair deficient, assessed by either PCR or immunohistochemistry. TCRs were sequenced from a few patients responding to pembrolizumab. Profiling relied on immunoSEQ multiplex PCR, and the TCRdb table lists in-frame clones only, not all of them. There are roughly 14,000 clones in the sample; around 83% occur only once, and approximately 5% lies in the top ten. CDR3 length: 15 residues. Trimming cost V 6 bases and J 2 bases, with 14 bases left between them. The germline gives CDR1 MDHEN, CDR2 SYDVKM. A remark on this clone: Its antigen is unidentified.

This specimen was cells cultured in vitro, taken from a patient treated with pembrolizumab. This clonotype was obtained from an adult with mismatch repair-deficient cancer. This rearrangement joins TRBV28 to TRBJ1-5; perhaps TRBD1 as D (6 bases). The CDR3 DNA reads TGTGCCAGCAGCTCAGGGGTTAGGGGCAATCAGCCCCAGCATTTT. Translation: CASSSGVRGNQPQHF.